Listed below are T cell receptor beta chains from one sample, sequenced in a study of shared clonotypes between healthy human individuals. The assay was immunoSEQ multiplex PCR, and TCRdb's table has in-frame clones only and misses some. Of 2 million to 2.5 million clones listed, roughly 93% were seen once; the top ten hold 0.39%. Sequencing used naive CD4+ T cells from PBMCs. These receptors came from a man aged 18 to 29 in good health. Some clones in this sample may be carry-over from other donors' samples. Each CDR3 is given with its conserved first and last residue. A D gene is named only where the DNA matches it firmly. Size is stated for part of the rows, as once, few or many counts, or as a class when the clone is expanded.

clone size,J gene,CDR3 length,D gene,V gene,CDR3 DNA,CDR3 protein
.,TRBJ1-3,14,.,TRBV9,TGTGCCAGCAGCGCAGAAGTTTTGGGAAACACCATATATTTT,CASSAEVLGNTIYF
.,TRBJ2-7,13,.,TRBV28,TGTGCCAGCCGGGACATCGGATCCTACGAGCAGTACTTC,CASRDIGSYEQYF
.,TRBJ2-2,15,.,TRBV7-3,TGTGCCAGCAGCCCCCGGAGGGCGGCGACCGGGGAGCTGTTTTTT,CASSPRRAATGELFF
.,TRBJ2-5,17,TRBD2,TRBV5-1,TGCGCCAGCAGCAGGACTAGCGGGATCACGAGTTGGGAGACCCAGTACTTC,CASSRTSGITSWETQYF
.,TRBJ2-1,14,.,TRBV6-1,TGTGCCAGCCTCGGACTGAGCTCCTACAATGAGCAGTTCTTC,CASLGLSSYNEQFF
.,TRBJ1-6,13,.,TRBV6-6,TGTGCCAGCAGTTACTCGGTGGGTTCACCCCTCCACTTT,CASSYSVGSPLHF
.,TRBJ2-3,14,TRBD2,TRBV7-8,TGTGCCAGCAGCCGTAGCGGGAGCGCAGATACGCAGTATTTT,CASSRSGSADTQYF
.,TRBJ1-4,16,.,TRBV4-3,TGCGCCAGCAGCCAAGATCGCGGGGGGACTTATGAAAAACTGTTTTTT,CASSQDRGGTYEKLFF
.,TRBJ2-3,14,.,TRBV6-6,TGTGCCAGCAGGGGGATCCGTAACACAGATACGCAGTATTTT,CASRGIRNTDTQYF
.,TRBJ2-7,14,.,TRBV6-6,TGTGCCAGCAGCCGGGAGTTAGTGATAGACGAGCAGTACTTC,CASSRELVIDEQYF
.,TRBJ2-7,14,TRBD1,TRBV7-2,TGTGCCAGCAGCTTCCGGCAGGGGGCTTACGAGCAGTACTTC,CASSFRQGAYEQYF
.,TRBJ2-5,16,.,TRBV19,TGTGCCAGTAGTATTCAAAGCAGGACAGAGCAAGAGACCCAGTACTTC,CASSIQSRTEQETQYF
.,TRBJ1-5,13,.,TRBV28,TGTGCCAGCAGGGCCGTAGGGAATCAGCCCCAGCATTTT,CASRAVGNQPQHF
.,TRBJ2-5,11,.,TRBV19,TGTGCCAGTAGGAAGAGTGAGACCCAGTACTTC,CASRKSETQYF
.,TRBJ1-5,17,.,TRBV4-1,TGCGCCAGCAGCCCTGTGGGGACGGGGGTGCGGAATCAGCCCCAGCATTTT,CASSPVGTGVRNQPQHF
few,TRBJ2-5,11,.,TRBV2,TGTGCCAGCAGTGATTTGGAGACCCAGTACTTC,CASSDLETQYF
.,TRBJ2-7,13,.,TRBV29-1,TGCAGCGTTGCACTAGGCCCTTTTTACGAGCAGTACTTC,CSVALGPFYEQYF
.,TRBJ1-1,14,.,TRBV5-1,TGCGCCAGCAGCTTGGAACAGGTTGGGACTGAAGCTTTCTTT,CASSLEQVGTEAFF
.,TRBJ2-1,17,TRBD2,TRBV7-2,TGTGCCAGCACTGAGCCGGGACTAGCGGACTCCTACAATGAGCAGTTCTTC,CASTEPGLADSYNEQFF
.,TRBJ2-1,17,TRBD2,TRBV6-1,TGTGCCAGCAGTGGACCCGGGGGCGGGAGGGACTACAATGAGCAGTTCTTC,CASSGPGGGRDYNEQFF
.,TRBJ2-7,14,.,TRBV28,TGTGCCAGCAGTTTAAGGGGAATGGTCCACGAGCAGTACTTC,CASSLRGMVHEQYF
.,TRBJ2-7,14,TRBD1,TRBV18,TGTGCCAGCTCTCCGCCGACAGGGGCCTACGAGCAGTACTTC,CASSPPTGAYEQYF
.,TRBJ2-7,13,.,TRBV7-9,TGTGCCAGCAGCTTTCGATCATCCTACGAGCAGTACTTC,CASSFRSSYEQYF
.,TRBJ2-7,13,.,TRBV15,TGTGCCACCAGCCTACCGGGGGCGTACGAGCAGTACTTC,CATSLPGAYEQYF
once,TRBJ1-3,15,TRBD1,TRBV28,TGTGCCAGCAGCCGGGACAGGGGCGGCGGAAACACCATATATTTT,CASSRDRGGGNTIYF
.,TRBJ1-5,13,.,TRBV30,TGTGCCTGGAGTGGATCGGGGAGTCAGCCCCAGCATTTT,CAWSGSGSQPQHF
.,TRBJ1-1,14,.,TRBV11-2,TGTGCCAGCAGCTTAGTGAGGGTTCTCACTGAAGCTTTCTTT,CASSLVRVLTEAFF
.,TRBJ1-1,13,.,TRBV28,TGTGCCAGCAGTGGGGGCGGGGTTCATGAAGCTTTCTTT,CASSGGGVHEAFF
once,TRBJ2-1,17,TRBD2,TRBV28,TGTGCCAGCAGTTATCGTCTATGGGAGGGAGACCCCAATGAGCAGTTCTTC,CASSYRLWEGDPNEQFF
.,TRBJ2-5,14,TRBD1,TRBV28,TGTGCCAGCAGTCTGCGGGACAGGTCGGAGACCCAGTACTTC,CASSLRDRSETQYF
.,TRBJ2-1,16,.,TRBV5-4,TGTGCCAGCAGCTTATTGGTGGGAGGAGATATCGATGAGCAGTTCTTC,CASSLLVGGDIDEQFF
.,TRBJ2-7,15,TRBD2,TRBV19,TGTGCCAGTAGCCATACTAGCGGATATACTACCGAGCAGTACTTC,CASSHTSGYTTEQYF
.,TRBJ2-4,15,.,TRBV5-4,TGTGCCAGCAGCTCGCCCGACAGGGAGGGAAACATTCAGTACTTC,CASSSPDREGNIQYF
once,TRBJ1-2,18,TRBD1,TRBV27,TGTGCCAGCAGTTTAGTGCCGGGACAGGGACGTGGTGTGAGCGGCTACACCTTC,CASSLVPGQGRGVSGYTF
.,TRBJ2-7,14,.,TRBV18,TGTGCCAGCTCACCACCGCTCAGGGTTGGGGAGCAGTACTTC,CASSPPLRVGEQYF
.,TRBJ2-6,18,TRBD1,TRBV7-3,TGTGCCAGCAGCCGAACCGGGACAGGGGGCGCTGGGGCCAACGTCCTGACTTTC,CASSRTGTGGAGANVLTF
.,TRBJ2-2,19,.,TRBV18,TGTGCCAGCTCACCACTTTTTCCCCAAAGGCAGACGAACACCGGGGAGCTGTTTTTT,CASSPLFPQRQTNTGELFF
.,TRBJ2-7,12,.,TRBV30,TGTGCCTGGACTGAGATCCCCGGGGAGCAGTACTTC,CAWTEIPGEQYF